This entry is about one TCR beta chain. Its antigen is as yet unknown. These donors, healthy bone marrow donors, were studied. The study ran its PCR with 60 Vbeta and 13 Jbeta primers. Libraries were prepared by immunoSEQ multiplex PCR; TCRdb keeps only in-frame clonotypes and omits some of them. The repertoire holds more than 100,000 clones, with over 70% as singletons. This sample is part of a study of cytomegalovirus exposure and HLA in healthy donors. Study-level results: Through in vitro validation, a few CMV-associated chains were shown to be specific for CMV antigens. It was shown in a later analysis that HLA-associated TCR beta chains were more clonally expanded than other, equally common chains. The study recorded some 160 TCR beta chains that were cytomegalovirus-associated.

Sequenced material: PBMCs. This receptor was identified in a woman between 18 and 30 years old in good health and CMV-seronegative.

The CDR3 loop is CASSPPGTQFSYEQYF. CDR3 nucleotide sequence: TGTGCCAGCTCACCACCAGGGACACAGTTTTCCTACGAGCAGTACTTC. This chain links TRBV18 with TRBJ2-7; weak D call: TRBD1 (6 bases). CDR1 and CDR2 from the germline V gene are KGHSH and LQKENI. The V end was cut by 0 bases, the J end by 1 base, with 13 bases between. This CDR3 comprises 16 residues.